Listed here is a single T cell receptor beta chain. TCRdb's copy holds only in-frame clones and misses some; the assay was immunoSEQ multiplex PCR. This sample has roughly 52,000 clones, with more than 70% found just once. The data were obtained in a study of blood T cell repertoires in COVID-19. On the study more broadly: Sample material is recorded as cDNA or gDNA derived from T cells, B-cell-depleted T cells, or PBMCs.

The CDR3 totals 16 residues. Trimming cost V 4 bases and J 1 base; bases outside gene matches: 1. CDR1 and CDR2 (germline): SGHAT, FQNNGV. The clonotype originates from a human donor in a cohort sampled during active COVID-19. Sample: peripheral blood. The chain links TRBV11-2 to TRBJ2-7; 16 bases match TRBD2. The CDR3 spells CASSSGLAGGSYEQYF. The CDR3 nucleotides are TGTGCCAGCAGCTCGGGACTAGCGGGGGGGTCCTACGAGCAGTACTTC.